The sequence of this TCR beta chain was determined in a study of cytomegalovirus exposure and HLA in healthy donors. Whole-study context: Within the Caucasian-associated ancestry cluster were around 81% of the approximately 400 genotyped donors.

Use of 60 Vbeta and 13 Jbeta primers characterized the PCR. Here immunoSEQ multiplex PCR was the method, and the copy in TCRdb shows in-frame clones only, minus some. This table has 150,000 to 200,000 clones, roughly 82% appearing once. The clonotype was recovered from a woman in her fifties or sixties in good health and CMV-seronegative. Input material: PBMCs.

Here the CDR3 reads CASSFLGGGPLDTQYF. The CDR3, as DNA: TGTGCCAGCAGCTTCCTTGGCGGGGGGCCACTAGATACGCAGTATTTT. This chain joins TRBV5-4 and TRBJ2-3; 8 bases line up with TRBD2. The length of the CDR3 is 16 residues. Germline lookup yields CDR1 SGHNT and CDR2 YYREEE (reference sequence). Trimming took 2 bases from V and 5 from J; bases not matched to a gene: 10.